This T cell receptor beta chain originates from a study of T cell responses to AZD1222 COVID-19 vaccine (dated by TCRdb to about 2021). For context, the study as a whole: A total of 233 trial participants underwent TCR sequencing, of whom approximately 210 received two doses of AZD1222 and about 26 received two doses of the MenACWY control vaccine. Trial participants were enrolled by age into 18-55, 56-69 and 70-plus year subgroups, with roughly 160, 29 and 62 TCR-sequenced participants respectively.

The paper as a whole reports these results and caveats: The whole spike protein was spanned by vaccine-associated CD4 TCRs, and dominant responses were seen in regions 160-218 and 743-854. Most participants were white British and females outnumbered males, and the authors suggested that clonal diversity may have been underestimated. Epitopes outside the regions mutated in the B.1.351 and B.1.1.7 variants were reportedly recognized by nearly half of the unique spike-specific TCRs. Conclusions about previously exposed vaccinees were limited because only a handful of AZD1222 recipients were SARS-CoV-2 seropositive at baseline. In the small 56-69-year group, the increase in depth fell short of significance, most likely because of low power. After two AZD1222 doses, both the breadth and the depth of spike-specific TCRs were significantly higher than at day 0 and than in MenACWY recipients. Because no day 14 peak-response samples were available, the repertoires could be characterized only after the peak T cell response.

The germline V gene specifies KGHSH as CDR1 and LQKENI as CDR2. The germline ends are 11 bases apart after V is trimmed by 8 bases and J by 4 bases. Inclusive of the bounding cysteine and phenylalanine, the CDR3 is 12 residues long. Only CDR3 DNA remains: 36 bases, in frame from the first base. The CDR3 regions of human TCRbeta chains were subjected to immunosequencing. From the authors' description of their analysis: TCRs in the repertoires were compared against a reference library of SARS-CoV-2-specific TCRs that had been generated with the MIRA antigen-specificity platform. Breadth was defined as the fraction of unique TCRs that were SARS-CoV-2-associated, and depth was defined as the fraction of total T cells that were SARS-CoV-2-associated. Each spike-specific TCR was assigned to its reactive spike region and to a CD4 or CD8 class using the MIRA data. Log10-transformed breadth and depth values were compared by one-way ANOVA with Sidak's multiple comparisons tests. What TCRdb holds here is the immuneACCESS table cut down to in-frame rearrangements. Part of the clones is not present; checked against another copy, under half of the missing clones reflect an unresolved V gene, and the others are unexplained. The D gene and trimming were derived from the DNA, and the V and J assignments and clone size from that table. For this sample there are about 180,000 clones; over 80% appear just once. Together, the top ten hold more than 0.85% of the sample.

This clone has just a few counts. No cognate antigen has been identified for it. No qualities accompany the bases; no much larger clone lies one base away. The time point label corresponds to: about 28 days (+/-7) after the second vaccine dose. Taken with the paper, the label for treatment or condition translates to: meningococcal conjugate vaccine given as trial control. Vaccinee samples were obtained from the UK trials COV001 and COV002, which included a single-blind randomized controlled phase 2/3 trial of AZD1222 (ChAdOx1 nCoV-19) in healthy adults. For TCRbeta chain sequencing, PBMC samples were collected from trial participants at day 0 and at day 28 after the second dose.

The sequence was collected from an adult who received the MenACWY meningococcal vaccine as a control. Here the sequenced sample was peripheral blood, taken 28 days after the second dose of the MenACWY control vaccine. Recombination connected TRBV18 to TRBJ1-1; TRBD1 is a weak D gene call, 5 bases matching. The CDR3 reads as follows: CASRYTGTEAFF. The DNA sequence is as follows: TGTGCCAGCCGTTATACAGGCACTGAAGCTTTCTTT.